This T cell receptor beta chain was documented in a study of identical twins. General study findings and limits: Twins shared out-of-frame alpha sequences with excess low generation probability.

Template switching added a universal primer binding site, and final cDNA carried unique molecular identifiers. MiXCR was run by TCRdb on the 5' RACE reads, yielding one entry per CDR3 protein. The data hold about 520,000 distinct CDR3 sequences, with under 25% observed a single time. About this clonotype: What it binds is not known.

The CDR3 is 14 amino acids. The V and J ends lost 1 base and 0 bases respectively, with 6 bases between them. The sample also formed part of further work on T cells expressing NK-cell markers. This second report adds: In the group of eight sequenced donors, seven were HCMV-seropositive and one was seronegative.

The chain carries TRBV12-3 or TRBV12-4 and TRBJ1-2; D unclear. Sample: CD4+ T cells sorted from blood. The source is a woman aged 18 to 35 in good health. CDR3 region: CASSLVHSNYGYTF. CDR3 coding DNA: TGTGCCAGCAGTTTAGTACACTCTAACTATGGCTACACCTTC.